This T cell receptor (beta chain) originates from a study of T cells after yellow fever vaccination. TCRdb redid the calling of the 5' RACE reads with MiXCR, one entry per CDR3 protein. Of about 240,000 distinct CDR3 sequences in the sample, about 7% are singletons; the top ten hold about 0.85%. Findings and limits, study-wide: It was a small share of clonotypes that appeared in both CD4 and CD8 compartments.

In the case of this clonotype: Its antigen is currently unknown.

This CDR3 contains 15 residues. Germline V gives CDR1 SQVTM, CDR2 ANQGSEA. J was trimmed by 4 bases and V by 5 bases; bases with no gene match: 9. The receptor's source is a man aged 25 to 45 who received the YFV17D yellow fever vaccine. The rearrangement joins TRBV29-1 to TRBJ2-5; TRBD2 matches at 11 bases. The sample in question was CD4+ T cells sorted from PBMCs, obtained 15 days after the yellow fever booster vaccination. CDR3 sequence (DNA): TGCAGCGTTCAAAGGCTAGCGGGAGGCCCAGAGACCCAGTACTTC. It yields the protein CSVQRLAGGPETQYF.